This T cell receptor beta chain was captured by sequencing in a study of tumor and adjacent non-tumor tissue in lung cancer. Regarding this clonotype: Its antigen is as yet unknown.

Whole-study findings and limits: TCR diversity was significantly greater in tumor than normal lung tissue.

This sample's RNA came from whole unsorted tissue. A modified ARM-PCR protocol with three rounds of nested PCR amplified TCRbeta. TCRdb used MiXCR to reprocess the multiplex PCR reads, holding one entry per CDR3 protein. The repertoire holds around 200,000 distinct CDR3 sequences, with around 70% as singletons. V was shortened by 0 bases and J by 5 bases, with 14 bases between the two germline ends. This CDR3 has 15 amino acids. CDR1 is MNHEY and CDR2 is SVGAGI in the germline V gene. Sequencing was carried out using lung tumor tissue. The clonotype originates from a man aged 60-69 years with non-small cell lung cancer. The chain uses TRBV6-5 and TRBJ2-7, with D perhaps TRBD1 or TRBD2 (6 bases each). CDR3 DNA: TGTGCCAGCAGTTACTCCCCCCGGGGGCCCCACGAGCAGTACTTC. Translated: CASSYSPRGPHEQYF.